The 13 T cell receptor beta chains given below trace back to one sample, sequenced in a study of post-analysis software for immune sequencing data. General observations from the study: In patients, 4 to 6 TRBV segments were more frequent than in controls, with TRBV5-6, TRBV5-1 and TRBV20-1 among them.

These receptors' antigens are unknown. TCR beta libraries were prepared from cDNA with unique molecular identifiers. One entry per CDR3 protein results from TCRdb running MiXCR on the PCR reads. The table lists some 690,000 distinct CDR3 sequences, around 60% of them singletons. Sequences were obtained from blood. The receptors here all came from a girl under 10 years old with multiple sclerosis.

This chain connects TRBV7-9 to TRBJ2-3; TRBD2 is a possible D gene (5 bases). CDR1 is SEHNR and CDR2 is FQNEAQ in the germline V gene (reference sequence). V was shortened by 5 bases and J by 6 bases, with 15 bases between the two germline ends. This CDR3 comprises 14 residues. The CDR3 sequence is CASSKEVASDTQYF. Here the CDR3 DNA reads TGTGCCAGCAGCAAAGAGGTAGCGTCGGATACGCAGTATTTT. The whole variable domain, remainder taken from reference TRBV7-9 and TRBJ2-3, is DTGVSQNPRHKITKRGQNVTFRCDPISEHNRLYWYRQTLGQGPEFLTYFQNEAQLEKSRLLSDRFSAERPKGSFSTLEIQRTEQGDSAMYLCASSKEVASDTQYFGPGTRLTVL.

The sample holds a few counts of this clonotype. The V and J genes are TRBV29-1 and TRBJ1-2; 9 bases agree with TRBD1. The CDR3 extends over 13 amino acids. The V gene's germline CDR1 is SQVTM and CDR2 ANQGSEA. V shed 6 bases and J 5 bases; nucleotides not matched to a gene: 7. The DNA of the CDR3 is TGCAGCGTGTCCGGGACAGGGAGTTATGGCTACACCTTC. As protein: CSVSGTGSYGYTF.

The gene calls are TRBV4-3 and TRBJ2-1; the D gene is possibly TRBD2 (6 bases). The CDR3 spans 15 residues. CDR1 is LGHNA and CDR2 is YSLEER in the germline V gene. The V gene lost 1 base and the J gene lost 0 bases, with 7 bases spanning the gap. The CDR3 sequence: CASSQGGASYNEQFF. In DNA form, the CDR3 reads TGCGCCAGCAGCCAAGGCGGGGCCTCCTACAATGAGCAGTTCTTC.

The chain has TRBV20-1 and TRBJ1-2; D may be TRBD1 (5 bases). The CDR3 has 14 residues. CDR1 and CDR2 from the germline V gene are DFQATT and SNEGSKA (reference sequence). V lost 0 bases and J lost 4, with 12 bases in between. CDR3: CSARDPLGVYGYTF. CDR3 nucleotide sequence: TGCAGTGCTAGAGATCCCCTAGGGGTCTATGGCTACACCTTC.

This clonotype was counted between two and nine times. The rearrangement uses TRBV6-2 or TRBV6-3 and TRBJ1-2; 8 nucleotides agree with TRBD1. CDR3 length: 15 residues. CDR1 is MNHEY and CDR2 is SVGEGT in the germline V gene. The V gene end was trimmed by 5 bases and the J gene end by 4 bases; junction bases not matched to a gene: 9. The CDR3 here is CASSPSQTGVYGYTF. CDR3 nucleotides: TGTGCCAGCAGTCCCTCCCAGACAGGGGTCTATGGCTACACCTTC.

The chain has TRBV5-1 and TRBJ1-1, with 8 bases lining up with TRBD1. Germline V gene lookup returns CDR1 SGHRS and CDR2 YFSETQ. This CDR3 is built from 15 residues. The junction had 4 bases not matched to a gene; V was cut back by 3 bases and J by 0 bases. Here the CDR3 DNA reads TGCGCCAGCAGCTCCGGGACAGGTGTGAACACTGAAGCTTTCTTT. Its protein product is CASSSGTGVNTEAFF.

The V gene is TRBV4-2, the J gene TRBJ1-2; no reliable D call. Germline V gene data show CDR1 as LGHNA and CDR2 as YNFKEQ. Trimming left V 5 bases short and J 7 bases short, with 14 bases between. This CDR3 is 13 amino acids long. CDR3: CASSSPDQSGYTF. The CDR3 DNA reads TGTGCCAGCAGCTCACCAGATCAATCTGGCTACACCTTC.

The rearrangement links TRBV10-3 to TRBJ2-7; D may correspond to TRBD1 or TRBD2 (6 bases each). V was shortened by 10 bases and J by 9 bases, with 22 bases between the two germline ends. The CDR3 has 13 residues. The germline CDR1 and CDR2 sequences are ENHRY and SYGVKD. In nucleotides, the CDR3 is TGTGCCACAAGAAGGGGGGAAGGTGACGTGCAGTACTTC. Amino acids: CATRRGEGDVQYF.

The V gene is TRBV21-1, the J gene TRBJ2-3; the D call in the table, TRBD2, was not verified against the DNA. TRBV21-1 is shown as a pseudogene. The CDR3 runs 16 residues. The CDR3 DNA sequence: TGTGCCAGCAGCAATCCCACGGGAGGGTCGGCAGATACGCAGTATTTT. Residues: CASSNPTGGSADTQYF.

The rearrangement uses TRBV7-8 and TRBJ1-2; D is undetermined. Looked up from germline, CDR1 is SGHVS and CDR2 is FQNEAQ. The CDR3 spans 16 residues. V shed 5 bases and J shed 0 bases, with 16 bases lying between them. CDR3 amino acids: CASSLSRPPTNYGYTF. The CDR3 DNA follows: TGTGCCAGCAGCCTAAGTAGACCACCGACTAACTATGGCTACACCTTC.

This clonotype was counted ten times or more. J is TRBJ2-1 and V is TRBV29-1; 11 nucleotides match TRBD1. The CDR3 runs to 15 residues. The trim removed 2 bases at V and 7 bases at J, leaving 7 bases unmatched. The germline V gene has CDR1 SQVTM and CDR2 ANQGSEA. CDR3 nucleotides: TGCAGCGTTGAAAGAATGGGACAGGGGGTTAATGAGCAGTTCTTC. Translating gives CSVERMGQGVNEQFF.

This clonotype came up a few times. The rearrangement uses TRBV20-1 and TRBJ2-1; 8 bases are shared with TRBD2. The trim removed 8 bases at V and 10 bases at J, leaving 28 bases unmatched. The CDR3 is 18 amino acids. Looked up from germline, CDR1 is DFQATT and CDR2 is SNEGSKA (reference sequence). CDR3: CSTRPNLLSGGGKGEQFF. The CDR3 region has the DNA TGCAGTACCCGACCGAACCTTTTGTCCGGCGGGGGGAAAGGGGAGCAGTTCTTC.

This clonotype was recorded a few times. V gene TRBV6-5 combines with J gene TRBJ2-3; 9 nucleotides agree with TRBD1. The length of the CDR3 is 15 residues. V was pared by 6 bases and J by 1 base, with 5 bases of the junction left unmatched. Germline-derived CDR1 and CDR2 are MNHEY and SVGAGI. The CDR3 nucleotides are TGTGCCAGCAGCTGGACAGGGGAGGGCACAGATACGCAGTATTTT. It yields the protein CASSWTGEGTDTQYF.